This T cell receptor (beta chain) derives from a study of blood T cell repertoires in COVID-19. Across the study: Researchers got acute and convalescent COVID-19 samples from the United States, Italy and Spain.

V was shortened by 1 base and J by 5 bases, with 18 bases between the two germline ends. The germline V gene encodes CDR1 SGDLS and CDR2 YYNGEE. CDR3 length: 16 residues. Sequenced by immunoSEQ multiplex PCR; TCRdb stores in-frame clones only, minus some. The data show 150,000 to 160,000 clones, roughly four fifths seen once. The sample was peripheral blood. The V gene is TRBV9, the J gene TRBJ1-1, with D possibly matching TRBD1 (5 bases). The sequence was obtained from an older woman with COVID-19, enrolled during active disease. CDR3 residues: CASSVMETDGKTEAFF. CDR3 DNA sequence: TGTGCCAGCAGCGTAATGGAGACAGATGGGAAAACTGAAGCTTTCTTT.